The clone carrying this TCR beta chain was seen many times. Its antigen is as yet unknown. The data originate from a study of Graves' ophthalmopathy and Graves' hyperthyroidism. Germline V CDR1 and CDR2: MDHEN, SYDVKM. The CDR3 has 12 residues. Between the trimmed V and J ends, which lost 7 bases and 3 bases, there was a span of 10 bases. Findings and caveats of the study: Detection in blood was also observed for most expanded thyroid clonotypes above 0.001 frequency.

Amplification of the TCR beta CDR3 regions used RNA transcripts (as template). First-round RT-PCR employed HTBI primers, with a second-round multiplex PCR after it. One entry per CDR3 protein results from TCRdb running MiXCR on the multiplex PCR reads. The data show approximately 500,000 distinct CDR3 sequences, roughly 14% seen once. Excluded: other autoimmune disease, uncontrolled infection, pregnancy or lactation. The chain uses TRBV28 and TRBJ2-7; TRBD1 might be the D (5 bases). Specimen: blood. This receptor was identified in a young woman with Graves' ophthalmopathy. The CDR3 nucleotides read TGTGCCAGCACAACCGACAGCTACGAGCAGTACTTC. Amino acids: CASTTDSYEQYF.